Included here is one TCR beta chain sequence, with context. TCRdb's copy holds only in-frame clones and misses some; the assay was immunoSEQ multiplex PCR. The sample yields some 240,000 clones, roughly 80% seen once. The data were taken from a study of cytomegalovirus exposure and HLA in healthy donors. This CDR3 contains 13 residues. After removal of 5 bases from V and 5 bases from J, the junction contained 5 bases not matched to a gene. Per germline, CDR1 GTSNPN and CDR2 SVGIG (reference sequence). Sequencing input: PBMCs. The genes are TRBV30 and TRBJ1-4, with 7 bases lining up with TRBD1. The origin of this receptor is a woman aged 18 to 35 in good health and CMV-seronegative. CDR3 bases: TGTGCCTGGGAGAGGGGACAGAATGAAAAACTGTTTTTT. Its translation: CAWERGQNEKLFF.